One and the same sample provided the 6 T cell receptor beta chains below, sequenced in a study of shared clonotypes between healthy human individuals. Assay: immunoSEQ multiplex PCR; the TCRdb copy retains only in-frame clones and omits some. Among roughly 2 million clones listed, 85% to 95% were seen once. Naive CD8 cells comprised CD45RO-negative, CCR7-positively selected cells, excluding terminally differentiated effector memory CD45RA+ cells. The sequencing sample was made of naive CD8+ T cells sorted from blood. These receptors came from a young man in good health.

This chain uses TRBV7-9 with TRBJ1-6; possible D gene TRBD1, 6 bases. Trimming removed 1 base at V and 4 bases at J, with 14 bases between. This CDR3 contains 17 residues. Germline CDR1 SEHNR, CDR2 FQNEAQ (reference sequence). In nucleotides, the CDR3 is TGTGCCAGCAGCTTAGTGCAGGTCAGGGGATATAATTCACCCCTCCACTTT. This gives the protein CASSLVQVRGYNSPLHF.

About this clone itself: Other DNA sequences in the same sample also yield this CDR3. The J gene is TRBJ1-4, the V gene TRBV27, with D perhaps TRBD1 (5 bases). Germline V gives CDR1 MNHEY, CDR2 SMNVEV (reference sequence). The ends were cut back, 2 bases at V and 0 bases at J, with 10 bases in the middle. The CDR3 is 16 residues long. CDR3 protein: CASSLDSPATNEKLFF. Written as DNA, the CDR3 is TGTGCCAGCAGTTTAGACAGCCCGGCAACTAATGAAAAACTGTTTTTT. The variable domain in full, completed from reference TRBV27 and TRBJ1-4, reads EAQVTQNPRYLITVTGKKLTVTCSQNMNHEYMSWYRQDPGLGLRQIYYSMNVEVTDKGDVPEGYKVSRKEKRNFPLILESPSPNQTSLYFCASSLDSPATNEKLFFGSGTQLSVL.

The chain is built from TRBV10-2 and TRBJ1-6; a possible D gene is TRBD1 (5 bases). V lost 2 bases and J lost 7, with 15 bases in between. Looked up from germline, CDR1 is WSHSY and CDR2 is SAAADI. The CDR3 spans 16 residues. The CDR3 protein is CASSETQVTSNSPLHF. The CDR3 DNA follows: TGCGCCAGCAGTGAGACACAGGTTACTAGCAATTCACCCCTCCACTTT.

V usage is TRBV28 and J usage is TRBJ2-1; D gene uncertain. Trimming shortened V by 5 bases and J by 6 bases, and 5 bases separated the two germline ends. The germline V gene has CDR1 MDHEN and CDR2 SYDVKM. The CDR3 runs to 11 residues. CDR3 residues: CASSGSNEQFF. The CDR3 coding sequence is TGTGCCAGCAGTGGGTCCAATGAGCAGTTCTTC.

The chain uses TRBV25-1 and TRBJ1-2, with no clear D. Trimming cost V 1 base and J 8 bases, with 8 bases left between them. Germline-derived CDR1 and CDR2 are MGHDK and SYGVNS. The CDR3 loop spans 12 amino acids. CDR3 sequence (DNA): TGTGCCAGCAGTGAATCGGGGTGGGGCTACACCTTC. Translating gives CASSESGWGYTF.

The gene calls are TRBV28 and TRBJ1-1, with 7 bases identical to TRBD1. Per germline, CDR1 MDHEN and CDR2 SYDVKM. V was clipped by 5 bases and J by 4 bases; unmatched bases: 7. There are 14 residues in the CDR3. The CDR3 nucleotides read TGTGCCAGCAGTCCCCAGGGGGGTGTCACTGAAGCTTTCTTT. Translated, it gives CASSPQGGVTEAFF.